This T cell receptor (beta chain) was captured by sequencing in a study of blood T cell repertoires in COVID-19. Study-level information: There were acute and convalescent COVID-19 samples, and they came from the United States, Italy and Spain.

Participants reported their clinical history, and cohort assignment relied on those reports. Original processing notes: Estimation of nucleated cell counts relied on the amplification of reference gene primers. Some clones are missing from TCRdb's copy, which holds only in-frame ones; the method was immunoSEQ multiplex PCR. For V, J and clone size, that table is used; D and trimming come from the DNA. The table shows 250,000 to 300,000 clones, with about nine tenths occurring only once. Source material: PBMCs or T cells enriched from blood (not recorded which). The TCR originated in a woman aged 35 to 49 with acute COVID-19.

The CDR3 loop is CASSQDQVSRTQYF. The CDR3 DNA follows: TGCGCCAGCAGCCAAGATCAAGTCTCTAGAACCCAGTACTTC. This rearrangement joins TRBV4-1 to TRBJ2-5; D not certain. The V gene lost 0 bases and the J gene lost 8 bases, with 13 bases spanning the gap. Germline V gene lookup returns CDR1 MGHRA and CDR2 YSYEKL. This CDR3 contains 14 residues.